This T cell receptor (beta chain) was found in a study of T cell responses to AZD1222 COVID-19 vaccine. Broader study findings: Repertoires were sampled only after the peak T cell response. Close to half of all spike-specific TCRs reportedly target regions of the variants that are unmutated. Females outnumbered males among donors, who were mostly white British; clonal diversity was possibly underestimated.

Notes on this clone: As yet, its antigen is unknown.

The assay was immunoSEQ multiplex PCR, and TCRdb's table has in-frame clones only and misses some. The sample records 80,000 to 90,000 clones, around nine tenths being singletons. V dropped 3 bases and J dropped 1 base, with 12 bases sitting between them. CDR1 and CDR2 from the germline V gene are MDHEN and SYDVKM. This CDR3 contains 15 residues. The receptor's source is an adult in good health. The sample in question was peripheral blood, obtained on day 0 of MenACWY control vaccination. The chain uses TRBV28 and TRBJ1-1; D remains ambiguous. The chain's CDR3 is CASSFGRLRNTEAFF. For the CDR3, the DNA is TGTGCCAGCAGTTTTGGGAGACTGCGGAACACTGAAGCTTTCTTT.